Listed below are T cell receptor beta chains from one sample, sequenced in a study of regulatory T cells in long-lasting Graves disease. TCRdb re-derived calls from the multiplex PCR reads in MiXCR, one entry per CDR3 protein. The repertoire holds over 450,000 distinct CDR3 sequences, more than 10% seen once, with roughly 8.9% in the top ten. This sample also belongs to another study, concerning T cells in Graves' hyperthyroidism and ophthalmopathy.

Material: peripheral blood mononuclear cells (PBMCs), obtained at new diagnosis, from a patient treated with antithyroid drugs. The receptors come from a woman aged 25 to 39 with Graves disease. Each CDR3 is given with its conserved first and last residue. Fields, in order: CDR3 DNA, CDR3 protein, clone size, D gene, J gene, V gene. A D gene is named only where the DNA matches it firmly. The size entry is marked missing in some rows and otherwise reads once, few, many or a size class.

DNA: TGCAGTGCTAGCGACCGGGGAATCGCCTACGAGCAGTACTTC; CDR3: CSASDRGIAYEQYF; size: NA; D: NA; J: TRBJ2-7; V: TRBV20-1
DNA: TGTGCCAGCAGCCCCGCGGCAGATACGCAGTATTTT; CDR3: CASSPAADTQYF; size: many; D: NA; J: TRBJ2-3; V: TRBV2
DNA: TGTGCCAGCGGGGTAGCGGGAAGGGCCTACAATGAGCAGTTCTTC; CDR3: CASGVAGRAYNEQFF; size: many; D: TRBD2; J: TRBJ2-1; V: TRBV6-1
DNA: TGTGCCTGGAGTGTAAAGGGTAGCGGGGCGGATGAAAAACTGTTTTTT; CDR3: CAWSVKGSGADEKLFF; size: many; D: NA; J: TRBJ1-4; V: TRBV30
DNA: TGCAGTGCCAGTACCGGGAACACTGAAGCTTTCTTT; CDR3: CSASTGNTEAFF; size: many; D: NA; J: TRBJ1-1; V: TRBV20-1
DNA: TGTGCCAGCAGCTTATGGACGGTCACTGAAGCTTTCTTT; CDR3: CASSLWTVTEAFF; size: many; D: NA; J: TRBJ1-1; V: TRBV11-2
DNA: TGTGCCAGCACCATTATCCCGACGCTGAACGCCTATGGCTACACCTTC; CDR3: CASTIIPTLNAYGYTF; size: many; D: NA; J: TRBJ1-2; V: TRBV2
DNA: TGTGCCAGCAGTGATATCCAACTCTCTGGAAACACCATATATTTT; CDR3: CASSDIQLSGNTIYF; size: NA; D: NA; J: TRBJ1-3; V: TRBV6-1
DNA: TGTGCCAGCAGGGCCGGGGAGAGTCGGTACTTC; CDR3: CASRAGESRYF; size: NA; D: NA; J: TRBJ2-7; V: TRBV2
DNA: TGTGCCAGCAGCCCTCGCGCGGGGCGAAACACCGGGGAGCCGTTTTTT; CDR3: CASSPRAGRNTGEPFF; size: few; D: NA; J: TRBJ2-2; V: TRBV9
DNA: TGTGCCAGTGGAGCGGGAGTGAATCGCGGGGAGCTGTTTTTT; CDR3: CASGAGVNRGELFF; size: NA; D: TRBD2; J: TRBJ2-2; V: TRBV19
DNA: TGTGCCTGGAGTGTCCGCCGTAGACTACTAGCGGCCACAGATACGCAGTATTTT; CDR3: CAWSVRRRLLAATDTQYF; size: many; D: TRBD2; J: TRBJ2-3; V: TRBV30
DNA: TGTGCCAGCAGCTTTGGTGAAGAATTTCCGTGGGGTATCGGCACTGAAGCTTTCTTT; CDR3: CASSFGEEFPWGIGTEAFF; size: many; D: NA; J: TRBJ1-1; V: TRBV5-5
DNA: TGTGCCAGCTCACCGGGCGAGTTGTGGGTACCATCGTATGAGCAGTTCTTC; CDR3: CASSPGELWVPSYEQFF; size: few; D: NA; J: TRBJ2-1; V: TRBV18
DNA: TGTGCCAGCAGCGCGACCGGGACAGGGGCTTTTCTTTATGGCTACACCTTC; CDR3: CASSATGTGAFLYGYTF; size: many; D: TRBD1; J: TRBJ1-2; V: TRBV7-9
DNA: TGCGCCAGCAGCCAAGACTGGACAAAGGGGTCACCCCTCCACTTT; CDR3: CASSQDWTKGSPLHF; size: many; D: NA; J: TRBJ1-6; V: TRBV4-3
DNA: TGTGCCAGCAGCCAAGATGGGGGGACAGGTACAGATACGCAGTATTTT; CDR3: CASSQDGGTGTDTQYF; size: NA; D: TRBD1; J: TRBJ2-3; V: TRBV3-1
DNA: TGTGCCAGCAGTTACTCAACAGGGGTGACAGATACGCAGTATTTT; CDR3: CASSYSTGVTDTQYF; size: many; D: TRBD1; J: TRBJ2-3; V: TRBV6-5
DNA: TGTGCCATCAGTGACCGAGCGGGAGGGACGTCTGACACCGGGGAGCTGTTTTTT; CDR3: CAISDRAGGTSDTGELFF; size: NA; D: TRBD2; J: TRBJ2-2; V: TRBV10-3
DNA: TGCAGCGTTCGGTCGAGACAGGGCCACGAGCAGTACTTC; CDR3: CSVRSRQGHEQYF; size: few; D: TRBD1; J: TRBJ2-7; V: TRBV29-1
DNA: TGCGCCAGCAGCTTGGCCCTAACAGGGTCTGGGACCGGGGAGCTGTTTTTT; CDR3: CASSLALTGSGTGELFF; size: many; D: NA; J: TRBJ2-2; V: TRBV5-1
DNA: TGTGCCTGGAGTGTATTGGGGGCCTCCTACAATGAGCAGTTCTTC; CDR3: CAWSVLGASYNEQFF; size: NA; D: NA; J: TRBJ2-1; V: TRBV30
DNA: TGTGCCAGTAGTATAAGCCGACAGGGGGGGAATCAGCCCCAGCATTTT; CDR3: CASSISRQGGNQPQHF; size: once; D: TRBD1; J: TRBJ1-5; V: TRBV19
DNA: TGTGCCAGCAGTCCGACAAATTGGAACATTCAGTACTTC; CDR3: CASSPTNWNIQYF; size: many; D: NA; J: TRBJ2-4; V: TRBV28
DNA: TGCGCCAGCAGCCACCCTAACCGAGCGGGAGGGCCTTACGAGCAGTACTTC; CDR3: CASSHPNRAGGPYEQYF; size: NA; D: TRBD2; J: TRBJ2-7; V: TRBV4-1
DNA: TGCGCCAGCAGCCCGGACAGGGCAACTAATGAAAAACTGTTTTTT; CDR3: CASSPDRATNEKLFF; size: few; D: TRBD1; J: TRBJ1-4; V: TRBV4-3
DNA: TGCGCCAGCAGGTGGACTAGCGGGAGAGCTCAAGAGACCCAGTACTTC; CDR3: CASRWTSGRAQETQYF; size: NA; D: TRBD2; J: TRBJ2-5; V: TRBV5-1
DNA: TGCGCCAGCAGCCAAGGGGGACTAGCGGGAGAGGAGACCCAGTACTTC; CDR3: CASSQGGLAGEETQYF; size: NA; D: TRBD2; J: TRBJ2-5; V: TRBV4-1
DNA: TGTGCCAGCAGCTGGGCCTCGGAAAAGTCACCCCTCCACTTT; CDR3: CASSWASEKSPLHF; size: many; D: NA; J: TRBJ1-6; V: TRBV7-2
DNA: TGTGCCAGCTCACCAGCCTTGGGGGCGAGGAATGAGCAGTTCTTC; CDR3: CASSPALGARNEQFF; size: many; D: NA; J: TRBJ2-1; V: TRBV18
DNA: TGTGCCAGCAGCTTAGATTCGCCCCGCTCGATTGGATCCTACGAGCAGTACTTC; CDR3: CASSLDSPRSIGSYEQYF; size: many; D: NA; J: TRBJ2-7; V: TRBV11-1